These 25 T cell receptor beta chains originate from one sample sequenced in a study of cytomegalovirus exposure and HLA in healthy donors. The primer mix had 60 Vbeta and 13 Jbeta primers. The repertoire was sequenced with immunoSEQ multiplex PCR; TCRdb's copy has only in-frame clones and lacks some. This sample has about 100,000 clones; over 75% occur once, and the top ten carry around 6.7%. Sequenced material: PBMCs. The receptors originated from a man under 40 in good health and CMV-seronegative.

The chain joins TRBV5-1 to TRBJ2-7; tentative D call: TRBD1 (6 bases). V was cut by 5 bases and J by 7 bases, with 16 bases left in between. CDR1 is SGHRS and CDR2 is YFSETQ in the germline V gene. The CDR3 is 13 amino acids. CDR3 nucleotides: TGCGCCAGCAGACTACAGGGAGTCAGGGAGCAGTACTTC. Translated: CASRLQGVREQYF. Together with reference TRBV5-1 and TRBJ2-7, the CDR3 gives the full variable domain: KAGVTQTPRYLIKTRGQQVTLSCSPISGHRSVSWYQQTPGQGLQFLFEYFSETQRNKGNFPGRFSGRQFSNSRSEMNVSTLELGDSALYLCASRLQGVREQYFGPGTRLTVT.

In DNA form, the CDR3 reads TGTGCCAGCAGCCACGACAGGGTTAGAGAAAAACTGTTTTTT. Its translation: CASSHDRVREKLFF. The rearrangement joins TRBV7-9 to TRBJ1-4; 7 nucleotides align to TRBD1. The germline V gene encodes CDR1 SEHNR and CDR2 FQNEAQ (reference sequence). The CDR3 sequence is 14 residues long. J lost 8 bases, V lost 5 bases, and 8 bases had no gene match.

V gene TRBV19 combines with J gene TRBJ1-1; D remains ambiguous. Germline loops: CDR1 LNHDA, CDR2 SQIVND (reference sequence). The CDR3 runs 14 residues. V lost 6 bases to trimming and J lost 1 base, with 12 bases between them. This CDR3 is CASSPKPSNTEAFF. Written as DNA, the CDR3 is TGTGCCAGTAGCCCTAAACCTTCGAACACTGAAGCTTTCTTT.

This clone was observed once. The CDR3 reads CASRPGQGPSTQYF. The CDR3 nucleotides read TGTGCCAGCAGGCCAGGACAGGGTCCGAGTACGCAGTATTTT. The chain combines TRBV7-9 with TRBJ2-3; 8 bases agree with TRBD1. In germline, CDR1 is SEHNR, CDR2 FQNEAQ (reference sequence). The CDR3 has 14 residues. V was pared by 6 bases and J by 8 bases, with 10 bases of the junction left unmatched. Looking up the rest from reference TRBV7-9 and TRBJ2-3 gives the full variable domain: DTGVSQNPRHKITKRGQNVTFRCDPISEHNRLYWYRQTLGQGPEFLTYFQNEAQLEKSRLLSDRFSAERPKGSFSTLEIQRTEQGDSAMYLCASRPGQGPSTQYFGPGTRLTVL.

The chain has TRBV6-1 and TRBJ2-5; 14 nucleotides line up with TRBD2. CDR1 is MNHNS and CDR2 is SASEGT in the germline V gene. Losses at the gene ends were 6 bases for V and 5 bases for J; bases not matched to a gene: 5. The CDR3 runs 15 residues. The CDR3 nucleotides are TGTGCCAGCAGCCGACTAGCGGGAGGGGTGGAGACCCAGTACTTC. Translation: CASSRLAGGVETQYF.

The chain carries TRBV7-9 and TRBJ1-3; a possible D gene is TRBD1 (5 bases). CDR3 size: 15 residues. Germline CDR1 and CDR2: SEHNR and FQNEAQ (reference sequence). V was shortened by 6 bases and J by 0 bases, with 12 bases between the two germline ends. The CDR3 loop reads CASRPSQGSGNTIYF. DNA of the CDR3: TGTGCCAGCAGACCTTCCCAGGGCTCTGGAAACACCATATATTTT.

This clone was seen only a few times. The genes are TRBV30 and TRBJ1-1, with 9 nucleotides matching TRBD1. Germline CDR1 is GTSNPN and CDR2 is SVGIG (reference sequence). Trimming cost V 3 bases and J 1 base; bases outside gene matches: 6. The CDR3 spans 15 residues. The CDR3 coding sequence is TGTGCCTGGAGGATAGCGGACAGGGGGAACACTGAAGCTTTCTTT. It specifies CAWRIADRGNTEAFF.

This chain uses TRBV5-4 with TRBJ2-1; 7 bases map to TRBD1. V lost 3 bases, J lost 0 bases, and 6 bases stayed unmatched. The CDR3 covers 16 residues. Germline V gives CDR1 SGHNT, CDR2 YYREEE (reference sequence). CDR3 sequence reads: CASSSRQGPSYNEQFF. The CDR3 region has the DNA TGTGCCAGCAGCTCCCGACAGGGACCCTCCTACAATGAGCAGTTCTTC.

This clone was detected only a few times. J is TRBJ2-7 and V is TRBV27, with D possibly TRBD1 on 5 matching bases. Germline V gene sequence: CDR1 MNHEY, CDR2 SMNVEV (reference sequence). Trimming shortened V by 1 base and J by 10 bases, and 11 bases separated the two germline ends. The CDR3 has 12 amino acids. The CDR3 loop reads CASSLLTGPQYF. In nucleotides, the CDR3 is TGTGCCAGCAGTTTATTAACAGGTCCACAGTACTTC.

This clone was detected once. The rearrangement uses TRBV4-2 and TRBJ2-1; 9 nucleotides agree with TRBD2. Per germline, CDR1 LGHNA and CDR2 YNFKEQ. After removal of 0 bases from V and 7 bases from J, the junction contained 10 bases not matched to a gene. The CDR3 consists of 17 residues. CDR3 sequence (DNA): TGTGCCAGCAGCCAAGATCGTTGGCGGGAGGGCAGGAATGAGCAGTTCTTC. As protein: CASSQDRWREGRNEQFF.

This chain uses TRBV9 with TRBJ2-3; 9 nucleotides match TRBD2. The CDR3 extends over 16 amino acids. Germline CDR1 SGDLS, CDR2 YYNGEE. The junction had 4 bases not matched to a gene; V was cut back by 0 bases and J by 2 bases. Here the CDR3 DNA reads TGTGCCAGCAGCGTAGCGGCTAGCGGGGCCACAGATACGCAGTATTTT. Its translation is CASSVAASGATDTQYF.

CDR3 amino acids: CASSWNRGTNVLTF. The CDR3 DNA follows: TGTGCCAGCAGTTGGAATCGGGGGACCAACGTCCTGACTTTC. The chain is built from TRBV27 and TRBJ2-6; possibly TRBD2 for D (6 bases). V was cut by 4 bases and J by 8 bases, with 12 bases left in between. The CDR3 runs to 14 residues. From germline, CDR1 is MNHEY and CDR2 SMNVEV (reference sequence).

The chain carries TRBV27 and TRBJ2-1; 13 bases match TRBD2. V shed 2 bases, J shed 9 bases, and the junction held 4 bases outside the gene matches. Germline V gene sequence: CDR1 MNHEY, CDR2 SMNVEV (reference sequence). This CDR3 is built from 15 residues. CDR3 nucleotide sequence: TGTGCCAGCAGTTTACGACTAGCGGGAGGCGCTGAGCAGTTCTTC. Translated: CASSLRLAGGAEQFF.

This clone showed up just once. V and J are TRBV16 and TRBJ1-5, with D perhaps matching TRBD1 (6 bases). Trimming cost V 0 bases and J 2 bases, with 11 bases left between them. Germline CDR1 KGHSY, CDR2 FQNENV. CDR3 length equals 16 residues. CDR3 DNA sequence: TGTGCCAGCAGCCAATCGGGGGGGGCGCGCAATCAGCCCCAGCATTTT. It specifies CASSQSGGARNQPQHF.

This clone was found a few times. The chain employs TRBV5-6 and TRBJ2-1, with 11 bases that match TRBD2. V gave up 4 bases and J gave up 8 bases; unmatched junction bases: 2. This CDR3 has 13 amino acids. The germline gives CDR1 SGHDT, CDR2 YYEEEE. Here the CDR3 reads CASSTGLADEQFF. The CDR3 bases are TGTGCCAGCAGCACGGGACTAGCGGATGAGCAGTTCTTC. The entire variable domain, with the rest obtained from reference TRBV5-6 and TRBJ2-1, is as follows: DAGVTQSPTHLIKTRGQQVTLRCSPKSGHDTVSWYQQALGQGPQFIFQYYEEEERQRGNFPDRFSGHQFPNYSSELNVNALLLGDSALYLCASSTGLADEQFFGPGTRLTVL.

The gene calls are TRBV28 and TRBJ1-5, with D perhaps matching TRBD1 (6 bases). The V end was cut by 5 bases, the J end by 0 bases, with 17 bases between. CDR3 length: 17 amino acids. CDR1 and CDR2 from the germline V gene are MDHEN and SYDVKM. The CDR3, as DNA: TGTGCCAGCAGTCCCCAAGGGGGGGTACCTAGCAATCAGCCCCAGCATTTT. This gives the protein CASSPQGGVPSNQPQHF.

V usage is TRBV6-6 and J usage is TRBJ2-7; D remains ambiguous. Trimming cost V 6 bases and J 7 bases, with 19 bases left between them. From germline, CDR1 is MNHNY and CDR2 SVGAGI (reference sequence). This CDR3 has 14 residues. CDR3 DNA sequence: TGTGCCAGCAGGTACAAAGAGGCGTCTGAGGAGCAGTACTTC. This gives the protein CASRYKEASEEQYF.

This sequence joins TRBV5-1 and TRBJ2-2, with a weak D call TRBD1 (7 bases). The CDR3 totals 15 residues. Trimming removed 1 base at V and 4 bases at J, with 11 bases between. Germline-derived CDR1 and CDR2 are SGHRS and YFSETQ. CDR3 region: CASSLSQGGTGELFF. The CDR3 region has the DNA TGCGCCAGCAGCTTGTCTCAGGGGGGCACCGGGGAGCTGTTTTTT. Drawing the rest from reference TRBV5-1 and TRBJ2-2, the complete variable domain is KAGVTQTPRYLIKTRGQQVTLSCSPISGHRSVSWYQQTPGQGLQFLFEYFSETQRNKGNFPGRFSGRQFSNSRSEMNVSTLELGDSALYLCASSLSQGGTGELFFGEGSRLTVL.

The J gene is TRBJ1-6, the V gene TRBV28, with 8 bases identical to TRBD1. The CDR3 spans 17 residues. Germline trimming cut 7 bases from V and 7 bases from J; bases unmatched to any gene: 15. The V gene's germline CDR1 is MDHEN and CDR2 SYDVKM. The CDR3 reads CASTYLVDRGRNSPLHF. The CDR3 coding sequence is TGTGCCAGCACCTACCTAGTCGACAGGGGTCGCAATTCACCCCTCCACTTT.

V and J are TRBV5-5 and TRBJ2-7; 9 bases are shared with TRBD2. Germline V gene sequence: CDR1 SGHKS, CDR2 YYEKEE (reference sequence). The V and J ends lost 2 bases and 10 bases, in that order; junction bases with no gene match: 10. The CDR3 extends over 14 amino acids. The CDR3 coding sequence is TGTGCCAGCAGCTTTCCCATAATAGCGGGAGTTCAGTACTTC. This codes for CASSFPIIAGVQYF.

V usage is TRBV5-4 and J usage is TRBJ2-7, with 9 bases that match TRBD2. With V trimmed by 4 bases and J by 0 bases, 8 bases remained unmatched. This CDR3 is 16 amino acids long. Germline V CDR1 and CDR2: SGHNT, YYREEE (reference sequence). DNA for the CDR3: TGTGCCAGCAGCGTATCGAGACTAGCGGACTCCTACGAGCAGTACTTC. Residues: CASSVSRLADSYEQYF.

There are a few counts of this clone. The chain joins TRBV5-6 to TRBJ1-4; TRBD1 is a possible D gene (5 bases). Germline V gene data show CDR1 as SGHDT and CDR2 as YYEEEE. V was pared by 4 bases and J by 4 bases, with 8 bases between. The CDR3 has 13 residues. The CDR3 loop reads CASSDSLNEKLFF. The CDR3 DNA follows: TGTGCCAGCAGCGACAGCCTTAATGAAAAACTGTTTTTT.

This clone has a single count. The rearrangement joins TRBV7-2 to TRBJ2-2; tentative D call: TRBD1 (6 bases). V gave up 4 bases and J gave up 1 base, with 7 bases separating them. The CDR3 covers 14 residues. Germline CDR1 and CDR2: SGHTA and FQGNSA. CDR3 region: CASSSGQNTGELFF. For the CDR3, the DNA is TGTGCCAGCAGCTCGGGACAGAACACCGGGGAGCTGTTTTTT.

The V and J genes are TRBV28 and TRBJ1-2; TRBD1 matches at 8 bases. V trimming: 4 bases; J trimming: 8 bases; junction bases outside the gene matches: 0. Germline V gives CDR1 MDHEN, CDR2 SYDVKM. The CDR3 covers 11 residues. The CDR3 protein is CASSWTGGYTF. The CDR3 DNA is TGTGCCAGCAGTTGGACAGGGGGCTACACCTTC.

The gene calls are TRBV4-1 and TRBJ1-1; TRBD1 matches at 7 bases. Germline-derived CDR1 and CDR2 are MGHRA and YSYEKL. The CDR3 length is 14 residues. The V segment lost 3 bases and the J segment 1 base; nucleotides outside the gene matches: 2. The CDR3 sequence: CASSHRTGNTEAFF. The CDR3, as DNA: TGCGCCAGCAGCCACCGGACAGGGAACACTGAAGCTTTCTTT.